A selection of T cell receptor beta chains follows, all from one sample in a study of T cell repertoires in cytomegalovirus infection. No antigens are known for them. A single record per CDR3 protein comes from TCRdb applying MiXCR to the reads. This sample has some 900,000 distinct CDR3 sequences, with approximately 29% found just once. Here the sequenced sample was cultured CD8+ T cells from PBMCs, taken from culture after CMV antigen stimulation. These receptors all stem from a human donor in good health (CMV status not recorded). Some clones in this sample may be carry-over from other donors' samples. The CDR3 runs from the conserved cysteine through the conserved F or W. A D gene is named only where the DNA matches it firmly. Size tells how often a clone was seen (once, few, many) or the class of an expanded clone, and some rows leave it out.

clone_size	v_call	j_call	d_call	cdr3_aa	cdr3_nt
few	TRBV7-9	TRBJ2-1	TRBD1	CASSYPDRAAYNEQFF	TGTGCCAGCAGCTACCCGGACAGGGCCGCCTACAATGAGCAGTTCTTC
NA	TRBV12-3/TRBV12-4	TRBJ1-2	NA	CASSWDANYGYTF	TGTGCCAGCAGCTGGGACGCTAACTATGGCTACACCTTC
NA	TRBV12-3/TRBV12-4	TRBJ1-1	TRBD1	CASRTSGTGWNTEAFF	TGTGCCAGCAGGACTTCCGGGACAGGGTGGAACACTGAAGCTTTCTTT
NA	TRBV3-1	TRBJ1-2	TRBD1	CASRFSPGQGEDYGYTF	TGTGCCAGCAGATTCAGCCCTGGACAGGGGGAAGACTATGGCTACACCTTC
NA	TRBV27	TRBJ2-2	NA	CASRRPGGGELFF	TGTGCCAGCAGAAGACCAGGCGGCGGGGAGCTGTTTTTT
NA	TRBV6-2/TRBV6-3	TRBJ2-5	NA	CASSYSAQGGETQYF	TGTGCCAGCAGTTACTCCGCACAGGGGGGGGAGACCCAGTACTTC
NA	TRBV6-4	TRBJ1-2	NA	CASSVKRPRGTRNSYGYTF	TGTGCCAGCAGTGTAAAGAGGCCCCGCGGGACACGAAATTCCTATGGCTACACCTTC
NA	TRBV28	TRBJ2-4	NA	CASRPTTLAKNIQYF	TGTGCCAGCAGGCCTACAACTCTAGCCAAAAACATTCAGTACTTC
NA	TRBV14	TRBJ1-1	NA	CASSETMNTEAFF	TGTGCCAGCAGCGAAACAATGAACACTGAAGCTTTCTTT
many	TRBV2	TRBJ1-1	NA	CASRRMNTEAFF	TGTGCCAGTAGAAGAATGAACACTGAAGCTTTCTTT
NA	TRBV7-3	TRBJ2-1	TRBD2	CASSPRLAGSYNEQFF	TGTGCCAGCAGCCCAAGACTAGCGGGGTCCTACAATGAGCAGTTCTTC
few	TRBV14	TRBJ1-1	NA	CASSQSYVRITMNTEAFF	TGTGCCAGCAGCCAATCTTATGTCAGGATTACAATGAACACTGAAGCTTTCTTT
NA	TRBV4-1	TRBJ2-3	NA	CASSQEDPWTDTQYF	TGCGCCAGCAGCCAAGAGGACCCTTGGACAGATACGCAGTATTTT
NA	TRBV29-1	TRBJ1-2	NA	CSVGPGAMSGYTF	TGCAGCGTTGGCCCGGGGGCGATGAGTGGCTACACCTTC
NA	TRBV6-5	TRBJ2-1	TRBD2	CASSYSIEAGGYYNEQFF	TGTGCCAGCAGTTACTCGATAGAGGCGGGGGGTTACTACAATGAGCAGTTCTTC
few	TRBV19	TRBJ2-1	NA	CASSIDRGATPPENGYNEQFF	TGTGCCAGTAGTATAGATCGAGGGGCCACCCCTCCTGAAAATGGTTACAATGAGCAGTTCTTC
few	TRBV4-1	TRBJ1-5	NA	CASSLEGTALNQPQHF	TGCGCCAGCAGCCTGGAGGGAACAGCTCTTAATCAGCCCCAGCATTTT
few	TRBV12-3/TRBV12-4	TRBJ1-5	NA	CASSLHRGPGQPQHF	TGTGCCAGCAGTCTACACCGGGGGCCAGGTCAGCCCCAGCATTTT
NA	TRBV20-1	TRBJ1-4	TRBD1	CSARDRKGGRPNEKLFF	TGCAGTGCTAGAGATCGGAAAGGGGGCCGCCCTAATGAAAAACTGTTTTTT
few	TRBV7-6	TRBJ1-6	TRBD1	CASSLRSGGYNSPLHF	TGTGCCAGCAGCTTAAGGTCAGGGGGTTATAATTCACCCCTCCACTTT
few	TRBV11-3	TRBJ2-1	TRBD1	CASSADRGNEQFF	TGTGCCAGCAGCGCCGACAGGGGGAATGAGCAGTTCTTC
NA	TRBV12-3/TRBV12-4	TRBJ2-5	TRBD2	CASRQGLAGGGETQYF	TGTGCCAGCAGACAAGGACTAGCGGGGGGGGGAGAGACCCAGTACTTC
NA	TRBV7-9	TRBJ1-2	NA	CASSLGSLRSYGYTF	TGTGCCAGCAGCTTAGGATCCTTAAGGAGCTATGGCTACACCTTC
few	TRBV12-3/TRBV12-4	TRBJ2-1	TRBD2	CASTPESGGYNEQFF	TGTGCCAGCACTCCGGAGAGCGGGGGCTACAATGAGCAGTTCTTC
many	TRBV10-3	TRBJ1-5	NA	CAISELAMIYSNQPQHF	TGTGCCATCAGTGAACTCGCGATGATCTATAGCAATCAGCCCCAGCATTTT
NA	TRBV13	TRBJ1-1	NA	CASSLEGGITEAFF	TGTGCCAGCAGCTTAGAGGGAGGGATTACTGAAGCTTTCTTT
NA	TRBV7-6	TRBJ2-1	NA	CASSLRQAHEQFF	TGTGCCAGCAGCTTAAGACAGGCCCATGAGCAGTTCTTC
NA	TRBV18	TRBJ2-1	TRBD2	CASSLQRGGRDEQFF	TGTGCCAGCTCACTTCAGCGGGGGGGCCGCGATGAGCAGTTCTTC
NA	TRBV27	TRBJ2-7	TRBD1	CASSFLTGDRGDEQYF	TGTGCCAGCAGTTTCCTAACGGGGGACAGGGGCGACGAGCAGTACTTC
NA	TRBV20-1	TRBJ1-2	NA	CSAPPGQGSYGYTF	TGCAGTGCCCCCCCGGGGCAGGGATCCTATGGCTACACCTTC
NA	TRBV12-3/TRBV12-4	TRBJ2-7	NA	CASRPGGAYEQYF	TGTGCCAGCAGACCCGGGGGAGCCTACGAGCAGTACTTC
few	TRBV6-1	TRBJ1-1	NA	CASNGANTEAFF	TGTGCCAGCAATGGGGCAAACACTGAAGCTTTCTTT
NA	TRBV29-1	TRBJ2-2	NA	CSVLGGRIGELFF	TGCAGCGTCCTTGGGGGCAGAATCGGGGAGCTGTTTTTT
many	TRBV7-8	TRBJ2-1	NA	CASSLTRYNEQFF	TGTGCCAGCAGCTTGACTCGGTACAATGAGCAGTTCTTC
few	TRBV5-6	TRBJ1-1	TRBD1	CASSFQGAINTEAFF	TGTGCCAGCAGCTTTCAGGGGGCTATAAACACTGAAGCTTTCTTT
once	TRBV5-4	TRBJ2-5	TRBD2	CASSLAAGGAGETQYF	TGTGCCAGCAGCTTGGCCGCCGGGGGGGCCGGAGAGACCCAGTACTTC
few	TRBV5-6	TRBJ1-5	NA	CASSFQGPNQPQHF	TGTGCCAGCAGCTTCCAGGGTCCCAATCAGCCCCAGCATTTT
few	TRBV7-9	TRBJ1-5	NA	CASSSAGHSNQPQHF	TGTGCCAGCAGCTCAGCGGGACATAGCAATCAGCCCCAGCATTTT
NA	TRBV6-6	TRBJ2-5	NA	CASSYVKLQETQYF	TGTGCCAGCAGTTACGTTAAACTTCAAGAGACCCAGTACTTC
NA	TRBV20-1	TRBJ2-7	NA	CSARDLWAVSSYEQYF	TGCAGTGCTAGAGATCTTTGGGCCGTTAGCTCCTACGAGCAGTACTTC
few	TRBV7-9	TRBJ1-6	NA	CASRMGRYNSPLHF	TGTGCCAGCCGCATGGGACGGTATAATTCACCCCTCCACTTT
many	TRBV12-3/TRBV12-4	TRBJ1-1	NA	CASSFTGTEAFF	TGTGCCAGCAGCTTTACAGGGACTGAAGCTTTCTTT
NA	TRBV5-1	TRBJ2-3	TRBD2	CASSPFLAGHTDTQYF	TGCGCCAGCAGCCCCTTTCTAGCGGGACACACAGATACGCAGTATTTT
few	TRBV4-3	TRBJ2-3	NA	CASSQDPPMGEPTSTDTQYF	TGCGCCAGCAGCCAAGATCCCCCCATGGGGGAACCTACTAGCACAGATACGCAGTATTTT
NA	TRBV6-1	TRBJ1-1	NA	CASRRGGVDTEAFF	TGTGCCAGCAGAAGAGGGGGAGTTGACACTGAAGCTTTCTTT
NA	TRBV19	TRBJ2-1	TRBD1	CASSGPGQGDNEQFF	TGTGCCAGTAGTGGGCCGGGACAGGGGGACAATGAGCAGTTCTTC
NA	TRBV2	TRBJ2-1	TRBD2	CASSEAGGFYNEQFF	TGTGCCAGCAGTGAAGCGGGGGGGTTCTACAATGAGCAGTTCTTC
few	TRBV24-1	TRBJ2-1	TRBD1	CATSEKTGFYYNEQFF	TGTGCCACCAGTGAGAAGACAGGGTTCTACTACAATGAGCAGTTCTTC
few	TRBV27	TRBJ1-4	TRBD1	CASSWTGTLNEKLFF	TGTGCCAGCAGTTGGACAGGGACTCTAAATGAAAAACTGTTTTTT
few	TRBV7-8	TRBJ1-6	NA	CASSLSPAPSYNSPLHF	TGTGCCAGCAGCTTATCCCCTGCCCCATCCTATAATTCACCCCTCCACTTT
few	TRBV6-5	TRBJ2-1	NA	CASSYSRGWKYNEQFF	TGTGCCAGCAGTTACTCGAGAGGGTGGAAGTACAATGAGCAGTTCTTC
NA	TRBV24-1	TRBJ2-1	NA	CATSDLNRKSTYNEQFF	TGTGCCACCAGTGATTTGAACAGGAAGAGCACTTACAATGAGCAGTTCTTC
once	TRBV4-2	TRBJ2-3	TRBD2	CASSQETSGGPTDTQYF	TGTGCCAGCAGCCAAGAAACCAGCGGGGGGCCCACAGATACGCAGTATTTT
once	TRBV4-2	TRBJ1-1	NA	CASSQNPPSPNTEAFF	TGTGCCAGCAGCCAAAATCCGCCCTCGCCGAACACTGAAGCTTTCTTT
few	TRBV24-1	TRBJ2-2	NA	CATSDLQWGPGELFF	TGTGCCACCAGTGATTTGCAATGGGGACCCGGGGAGCTGTTTTTT